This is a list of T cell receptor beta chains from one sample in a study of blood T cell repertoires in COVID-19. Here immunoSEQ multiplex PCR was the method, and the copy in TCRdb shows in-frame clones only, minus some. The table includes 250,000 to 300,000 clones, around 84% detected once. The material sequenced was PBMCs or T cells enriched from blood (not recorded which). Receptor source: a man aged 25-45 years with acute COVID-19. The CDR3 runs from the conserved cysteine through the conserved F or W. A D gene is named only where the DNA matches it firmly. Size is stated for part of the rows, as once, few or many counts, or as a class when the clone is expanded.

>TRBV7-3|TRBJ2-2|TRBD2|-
TGTGCCAGCAGCTCGGCCGGGACTAGTAACACCGGGGAGCTGTTTTTT
CASSSAGTSNTGELFF
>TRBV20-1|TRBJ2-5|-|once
TGCAGTGCTAGTGTCGGCCAAGAGACCCAGTACTTC
CSASVGQETQYF
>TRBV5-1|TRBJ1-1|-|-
TGTGCCAGCAGCTTCAGTTCTCAGGCGAACACTGAAGCTTTCTTT
CASSFSSQANTEAFF
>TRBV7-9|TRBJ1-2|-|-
TGTGCCAGCAGCTTAGATCGGGGAACCTATGGCTACACCTTC
CASSLDRGTYGYTF
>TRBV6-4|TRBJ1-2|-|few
TGTGCCCGCAGGGGCCGCGAGGGCTACACCTTC
CARRGREGYTF
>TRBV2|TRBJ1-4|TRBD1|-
TGTGCCAGCAGTACGACAGGGTACCTGTTTTTT
CASSTTGYLFF
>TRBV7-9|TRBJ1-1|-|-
TGTGCCAGCAGCTACTCCAACACTGAAGCTTTCTTT
CASSYSNTEAFF
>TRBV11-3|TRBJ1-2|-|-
TGTGCCAGCAACGCAATAGGGGAAACAGGTGGCTACACCTTC
CASNAIGETGGYTF
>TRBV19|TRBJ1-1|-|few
TGTGCCAGTAGTATATTGAGGCAACTGAACACTGAAGCTTTCTTT
CASSILRQLNTEAFF
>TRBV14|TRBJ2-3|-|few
TGTGCCAGCAGCCAAGGGTCTCGGGTAGATACGCAGTATTTT
CASSQGSRVDTQYF
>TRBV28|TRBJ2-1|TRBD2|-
TGTGCCAGCAGTTTAAGCGGGGCGGGTTTCAATGAGCAGTTCTTC
CASSLSGAGFNEQFF
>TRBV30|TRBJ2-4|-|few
TGTGCCTGGAGCCGACAGGCCGGGTGGGGGAACATTCAGTACTTC
CAWSRQAGWGNIQYF
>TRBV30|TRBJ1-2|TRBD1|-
TGTGCCTGGGAACGAAAAGGACAGGGGGCTCTCAACTATGGCTACACCTTC
CAWERKGQGALNYGYTF
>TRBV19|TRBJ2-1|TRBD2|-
TGTGCCAGTAGTGGGACTAGCGGGAGTTTCTCCTACAATGAGCAGTTCTTC
CASSGTSGSFSYNEQFF
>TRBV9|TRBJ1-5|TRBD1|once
TGTGCCAGCAGCGTAGGGGGCAGGGGGCAGCCCCAGCATTTT
CASSVGGRGQPQHF
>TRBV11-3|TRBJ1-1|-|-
TGTGCCAGCAGCCCCCGAGAGCGGGCGGTGAACACTGAAGCTTTCTTT
CASSPRERAVNTEAFF
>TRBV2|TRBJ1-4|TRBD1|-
TGTGCCAGCAGTCGCGGGACAGTCGAAAAACTGTTTTTT
CASSRGTVEKLFF
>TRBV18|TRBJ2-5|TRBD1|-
TGTGCCAGCTCACCAAAGGGGGCGGGAGAGACCCAGTACTTC
CASSPKGAGETQYF
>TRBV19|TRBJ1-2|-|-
TGTGCCAGTAGTGATCTTCAGTATGGCTACACCTTC
CASSDLQYGYTF
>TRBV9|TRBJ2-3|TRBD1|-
TGTGCCAGCAGCGGGCGACAGGGTGACAGGGATACGCAGTATTTT
CASSGRQGDRDTQYF
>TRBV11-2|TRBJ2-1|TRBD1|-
TGTGCCAGCAGCTCCGGGGACAGGGGTTGGGAGCAGTTCTTC
CASSSGDRGWEQFF
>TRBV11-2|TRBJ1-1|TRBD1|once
TGTGCCAGCAGCTTCCCACAGGGGGCCCGAACTGAAGCTTTCTTT
CASSFPQGARTEAFF
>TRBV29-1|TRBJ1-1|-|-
TGCAGCGGGGGACGGGAAACTTTCTTT
CSGGRETFF
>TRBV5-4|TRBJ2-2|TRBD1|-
TGTGCCAGCAGACAGGGGACCCCACCGAACACCGGGGAGCTGTTTTTT
CASRQGTPPNTGELFF
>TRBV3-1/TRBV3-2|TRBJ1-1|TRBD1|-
TGTGCCAGCAGCCAAGACTCCAGGGGGCTGACTTTCTTT
CASSQDSRGLTFF
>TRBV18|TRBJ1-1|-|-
TGTGCCAGCTCACCAAAGACACAGAGCACTGAAGCTTTCTTT
CASSPKTQSTEAFF
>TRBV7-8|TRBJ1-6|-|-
TGTGCCAGCAGCTTACAGATGTATAATTCACCCCTCCACTTT
CASSLQMYNSPLHF
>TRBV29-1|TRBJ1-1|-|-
TGCAGCGTTCGGAAATCCCTCGGGTCGAACACTGAAGCTTTCTTT
CSVRKSLGSNTEAFF
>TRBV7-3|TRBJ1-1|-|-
TGTGCCAGCACCGATACGGCGGGGACTGAAGCTTTCTTT
CASTDTAGTEAFF
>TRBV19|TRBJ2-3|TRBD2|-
TGTGCCAGTAGTGTCACTAGCGGGGGGAACACAGATACGCAGTATTTT
CASSVTSGGNTDTQYF
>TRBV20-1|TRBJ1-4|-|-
TGCAGTGCTAGTCACGGTCCAGAAAAACTGTTTTTT
CSASHGPEKLFF
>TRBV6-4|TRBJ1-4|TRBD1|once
TGTGCCAGCAGCCGGGACAGGGGTGAAAAACTGTTTTTT
CASSRDRGEKLFF
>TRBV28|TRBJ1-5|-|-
TGTGCCAGCAGTTTCCCCGGTAGCAATCAGCCCCAGCATTTT
CASSFPGSNQPQHF
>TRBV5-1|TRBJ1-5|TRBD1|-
TGCGCCAGCAGCTTGGGAGGGACAGGGGGTCATCAGCCCCAGCATTTT
CASSLGGTGGHQPQHF
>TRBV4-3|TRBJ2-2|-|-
TGCGCCAGCAGCCAAGGGAGGGGGGAGGGGGCCGGGGAGCTGTTTTTT
CASSQGRGEGAGELFF
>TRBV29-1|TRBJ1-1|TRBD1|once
TGCAGCGTTGAGTCCCTTGGACAGGGCGGCGTAGCTTTCTTT
CSVESLGQGGVAFF
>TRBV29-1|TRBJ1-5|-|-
TGCAGCGTTGAAGAACAGAATCAGCCCCAGCATTTT
CSVEEQNQPQHF
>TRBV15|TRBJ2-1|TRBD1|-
TGTGCCACCAGCAGATTGGGACAGGGTAAGGACAATGAGCAGTTCTTC
CATSRLGQGKDNEQFF
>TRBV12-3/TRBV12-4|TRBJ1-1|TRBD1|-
TGTGCCAGCTCCTTGACAGGGGCATCTGAAGCTTTCTTT
CASSLTGASEAFF
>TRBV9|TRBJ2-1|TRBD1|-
TGTGCCAGCAGCGTCGCGGCAGGGGGCCCGAATGAGCAGTTCTTC
CASSVAAGGPNEQFF
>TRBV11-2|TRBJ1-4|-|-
TGTGCCAGCACCACTATGCAGGGACTTAATGAAAAACTGTTTTTT
CASTTMQGLNEKLFF
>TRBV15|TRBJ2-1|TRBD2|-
TGTGCCACCAGCACCTCCGGGACTAGCGGGAGGCCGAGCTCCTACAATGAGCAGTTCTTC
CATSTSGTSGRPSSYNEQFF